The clone carrying this T cell receptor (beta chain) turned up a few times. Its specificity is not known. This sample was included in a study of T cell responses to AZD1222 COVID-19 vaccine. Overall study findings and caveats: Donor demographics were predominantly white British with a female majority; clonal diversity may be underestimated.

V lost 5 bases to trimming and J lost 4 bases; unmatched junction nucleotides: 10. The V gene's germline CDR1 is MDHEN and CDR2 SYDVKM. The CDR3 runs 16 residues. Data came from immunoSEQ multiplex PCR; TCRdb stores just in-frame clones and leaves some out. The data contain about 53,000 clones, roughly 90% of them singletons. This specimen consisted of peripheral blood, obtained 28 days after the second AZD1222 dose. The gene calls are TRBV28 and TRBJ2-3; 9 bases align to TRBD1. The receptor was isolated from an adult who received the AZD1222 COVID-19 vaccine. CDR3 region: CASSIRTGAGADTQYF. Here the CDR3 DNA reads TGTGCCAGCAGTATCCGGACAGGGGCCGGGGCAGATACGCAGTATTTT.